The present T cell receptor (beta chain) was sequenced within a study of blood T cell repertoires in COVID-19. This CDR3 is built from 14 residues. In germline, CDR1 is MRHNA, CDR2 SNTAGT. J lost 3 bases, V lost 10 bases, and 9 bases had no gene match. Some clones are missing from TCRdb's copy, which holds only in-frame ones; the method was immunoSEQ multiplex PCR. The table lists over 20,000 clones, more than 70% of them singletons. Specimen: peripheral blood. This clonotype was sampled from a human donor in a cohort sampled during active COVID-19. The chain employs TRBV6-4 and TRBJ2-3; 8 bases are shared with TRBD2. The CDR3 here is CATSTSEETDTQYF. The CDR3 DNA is TGTGCCACTTCGACTAGCGAAGAAACAGATACGCAGTATTTT.